The source of this T cell receptor (beta chain) is a study of cytomegalovirus exposure and HLA in healthy donors. The PCR had 60 Vbeta and 13 Jbeta primers. Per the authors' pipeline: Roughly 10 million shared chains were among about 80 million unique TCR beta chains counted in a later analysis. This table comes from immunoSEQ multiplex PCR, and its TCRdb copy is limited to in-frame clones, with some not included. From that table come the V and J calls and clone size; the DNA was used to work out D and trimming. Here the sample spans 200,000 or so clones, more than 60% being singletons. About this clone: The antigen remains unidentified.

General study results and limits: Rarity held for most TCR sequences, but there were some public TCRs that occurred in many donors. Analysis was performed later, and it showed HLA-associated TCR beta chains to be more clonally expanded than equally common others. Later analysis placed DRB1 highest and HLA-C lowest in TCR association rates, which differed by HLA locus.

The clonotype comes from a girl under 10 years old in good health and CMV-seronegative. Sequencing used PBMCs.

The CDR3 protein is CSVAPKYQETQYF. For the CDR3, the DNA is TGCAGCGTGGCCCCAAAGTACCAAGAGACCCAGTACTTC. V is TRBV29-1 and J is TRBJ2-5; no reliable D call. The CDR3 has 13 residues. Germline lookup yields CDR1 SQVTM and CDR2 ANQGSEA. Trimming pared 6 bases from V and 0 bases from J, leaving 11 bases between.